This entry lists 29 T cell receptor beta chains sequenced from one sample in a study of shared clonotypes between healthy human individuals. The table came from immunoSEQ multiplex PCR; TCRdb's copy has only in-frame clones and leaves some out. The table has 2 million to 2.5 million clones, 85% to 95% seen once. Input material: naive CD4+ T cells from PBMCs. Indicated subset: CD45RA+ positively selected. These receptors all come from a man aged 18 to 29 in good health. Some clones in this sample may be carry-over from other donors' samples.

The genes are TRBV23-1 and TRBJ1-5; unclear D gene. TRBV23-1 is recorded as an ORF, its role being uncertain. Between the trimmed V and J ends, which lost 3 bases and 6 bases, there was a span of 18 bases. The CDR3 has 16 amino acids. The CDR3, as DNA: TGCGCCAGCAGTCACCCCACCGGGTGGAGTCCTCAGCCCCAGCATTTT. This translates into CASSHPTGWSPQPQHF.

This chain joins TRBV15 and TRBJ1-4; 8 positions agree with TRBD1. With 4 bases clipped from V and 8 bases from J, the junction kept 3 bases outside the gene matches. The CDR3 covers 13 residues. Germline V gene data show CDR1 as LNHNV and CDR2 as YYDKDF (reference sequence). CDR3 nucleotides: TGTGCCACCAGCACAGACAGGGGAGAAAAACTGTTTTTT. Residues: CATSTDRGEKLFF.

This chain links TRBV15 with TRBJ2-1; D might be TRBD2 (6 bases). Germline V CDR1 and CDR2: LNHNV, YYDKDF (reference sequence). V lost 1 base, J lost 2 bases, and 9 bases lay in between. The CDR3 has 15 amino acids. Written as DNA, the CDR3 is TGTGCCACCAGCAGAGTGGGGGAGGCCTACAATGAGCAGTTCTTC. Its translation is CATSRVGEAYNEQFF.

To note about this clone: The sample contains more than one DNA sequence encoding this CDR3. The chain has TRBV18 and TRBJ1-1; D is uncertain. Trimming cost V 3 bases and J 2 bases, with 7 bases left between them. Per the germline V gene, CDR1 is KGHSH and CDR2 is LQKENI. The CDR3 has 13 residues. The CDR3 nucleotides are TGTGCCAGCTCACCCCGGGGAAACACTGAAGCTTTCTTT. This codes for CASSPRGNTEAFF.

J is TRBJ1-2 and V is TRBV4-1; D unclear. The germline V gene encodes CDR1 MGHRA and CDR2 YSYEKL. This CDR3 is 16 amino acids long. V was trimmed by 0 bases and J by 3 bases, leaving 14 bases between them. This CDR3 is CASSQDWARGDYGYTF. The DNA for the CDR3 is TGCGCCAGCAGCCAAGATTGGGCACGGGGTGACTATGGCTACACCTTC.

The chain employs TRBV7-2 and TRBJ2-3, with D possibly TRBD2 on 6 matching bases. The CDR3 is 14 amino acids. CDR1 is SGHTA and CDR2 is FQGNSA in the germline V gene. The germline V and J ends were trimmed by 11 bases and 0 bases, with 15 bases remaining between them. The CDR3 here is CAGRLSGSTDTQYF. The CDR3 bases are TGTGCCGGACGTCTAAGCGGGAGCACAGATACGCAGTATTTT.

The chain has TRBV5-4 and TRBJ2-1; D unclear. CDR3 size: 14 residues. CDR1 is SGHNT, CDR2 YYREEE, per germline (reference sequence). Trimming left V 6 bases short and J 2 bases short, with 12 bases between. CDR3 nucleotide sequence: TGTGCCAGCATAAACCCGAGCGCCTACAATGAGCAGTTCTTC. This gives the protein CASINPSAYNEQFF.

This clone occurred once. This chain connects TRBV4-3 to TRBJ2-7; D is unclear. V shed 3 bases and J shed 2 bases, with 14 bases lying between them. This CDR3 has 15 amino acids. Per germline, CDR1 LGHNA and CDR2 YSLEER. The CDR3 bases are TGCGCCAGCAGCCATCTTGATGGACGGACCTACGAGCAGTACTTC. Translation: CASSHLDGRTYEQYF.

The V call is TRBV7-2, the J call TRBJ2-1; D is ambiguous. The CDR3 has 18 amino acids. V gave up 4 bases and J gave up 5 bases, with 24 bases separating them. Per the germline V gene, CDR1 is SGHTA and CDR2 is FQGNSA. CDR3 DNA: TGTGCCAGCAGCTGGGGAATACGGCCCGGGCAACTCGACAATGAGCAGTTCTTC. This encodes CASSWGIRPGQLDNEQFF. Using reference TRBV7-2 and TRBJ2-1 for the parts outside the CDR3, the full variable domain is GAGVSQSPSNKVTEKGKDVELRCDPISGHTALYWYRQSLGQGLEFLIYFQGNSAPDKSGLPSDRFSAERTGGSVSTLTIQRTQQEDSAVYLCASSWGIRPGQLDNEQFFGPGTRLTVL.

The V and J genes are TRBV9 and TRBJ2-3, with D unclear. The CDR3 length is 14 residues. The V gene's germline CDR1 is SGDLS and CDR2 YYNGEE. Deletions cut 0 bases from V and 5 bases from J, with 10 bases between. CDR3 amino acids: CASSVGNSKDTQYF. DNA for the CDR3: TGTGCCAGCAGCGTAGGAAACAGTAAAGATACGCAGTATTTT.

This clone was found once. The chain combines TRBV28 with TRBJ2-5, with D tentatively TRBD2 (5 bases). Trimming pared 2 bases from V and 9 bases from J, leaving 7 bases between. Germline V lookup: CDR1 MDHEN, CDR2 SYDVKM. The length of the CDR3 is 11 residues. The CDR3 DNA is TGTGCCAGCAGTTTAGTCGGGGCCCAGTACTTC. Its translation is CASSLVGAQYF.

V gene TRBV9 combines with J gene TRBJ2-7; D may be TRBD2 (6 bases). Trimming cost V 4 bases and J 0 bases, with 11 bases left between them. Germline V gene lookup returns CDR1 SGDLS and CDR2 YYNGEE. The CDR3 extends over 14 amino acids. The CDR3 region is CASSPQRVSYEQYF. The DNA for the CDR3 is TGTGCCAGCAGCCCTCAGCGGGTCTCCTACGAGCAGTACTTC.

V and J are TRBV18 and TRBJ2-2; the D is unclear. The CDR3 runs to 17 residues. With 6 bases removed from V and 3 bases from J, the gap between germline ends came to 20 bases. In germline, CDR1 is KGHSH, CDR2 LQKENI. CDR3: CASSQQRPGADTGELFF. The CDR3 bases are TGTGCCAGCTCCCAGCAAAGACCAGGTGCGGACACCGGGGAGCTGTTTTTT.

The chain is built from TRBV7-2 and TRBJ2-7; 8 positions match TRBD1. V gave up 2 bases and J gave up 4 bases; unmatched junction bases: 4. Germline V gives CDR1 SGHTA, CDR2 FQGNSA. The CDR3 sequence is 14 residues long. The CDR3 coding sequence is TGTGCCAGCAGCTTATCGTACAGGGGGTACGAGCAGTACTTC. Protein product: CASSLSYRGYEQYF.

The rearrangement joins TRBV5-1 to TRBJ2-1; D may be TRBD1 (6 bases). This CDR3 is built from 17 residues. Germline CDR1 reads SGHRS; CDR2 reads YFSETQ. Between the trimmed V and J ends, which lost 7 bases and 0 bases, there was a span of 20 bases. The CDR3 here is CASEGDGGTSSYNEQFF. CDR3 nucleotide sequence: TGCGCCAGCGAGGGGGACGGTGGGACGAGCTCCTACAATGAGCAGTTCTTC.

The rearrangement links TRBV13 to TRBJ2-7; 9 bases match TRBD1. In germline, CDR1 is PRHDT, CDR2 FYEKMQ (reference sequence). The CDR3 runs to 14 residues. Trimming cost V 2 bases and J 4 bases; bases outside gene matches: 3. This chain's CDR3 is CASSLRDRVYEQYF. CDR3 nucleotide sequence: TGTGCCAGCAGCTTAAGGGACAGGGTTTACGAGCAGTACTTC.

The chain recombines TRBV11-1 with TRBJ2-7; 8 bases line up with TRBD1. The ends lost 10 bases at V and 3 bases at J; junction bases unmatched: 11. Per the germline V gene, CDR1 is SGHAT and CDR2 is FQDESV (reference sequence). CDR3 length: 14 residues. CDR3 DNA: TGTGCCATCCTTGGACAGGGAAGGAACTACGAGCAGTACTTC. It yields the protein CAILGQGRNYEQYF.

V is TRBV6-1 and J is TRBJ1-2; D is possibly TRBD1 (5 bases). Germline assignment: CDR1 MNHNS and CDR2 SASEGT. There are 13 residues in the CDR3. V was shortened by 8 bases and J by 2 bases, with 12 bases between the two germline ends. The CDR3 is CASLKTENYGYTF. CDR3 nucleotides: TGTGCCAGCCTAAAGACAGAAAACTATGGCTACACCTTC.

V is TRBV7-2 and J is TRBJ2-1; 7 bases fit TRBD2. Unmatched junction bases numbered 3, after V lost 2 bases and J lost 2 bases. There are 15 residues in the CDR3. In germline, CDR1 is SGHTA, CDR2 FQGNSA. CDR3: CASSLMAGAYNEQFF. The CDR3, as DNA: TGTGCCAGCAGCTTAATGGCGGGAGCCTACAATGAGCAGTTCTTC.

V and J are TRBV7-2 and TRBJ2-3, with no clear D. This CDR3 spans 13 amino acids. Germline CDR1 and CDR2: SGHTA and FQGNSA. V was trimmed by 4 bases and J by 4 bases, leaving 9 bases between them. The CDR3 sequence: CASSSPNSDTQYF. The CDR3 DNA follows: TGTGCCAGCAGCTCCCCTAACTCAGATACGCAGTATTTT.

The V call is TRBV20-1, the J call TRBJ2-1; the D is unclear. There are 11 residues in the CDR3. V lost 6 bases, J lost 8 bases, and 11 bases lay in between. Germline CDR1 and CDR2: DFQATT and SNEGSKA (reference sequence). CDR3 sequence reads: CSAGLRYEQFF. The CDR3 DNA is TGCAGTGCCGGTCTCCGATATGAGCAGTTCTTC.

The chain is built from TRBV4-1 and TRBJ2-7, with 7 bases that match TRBD1. In germline, CDR1 is MGHRA, CDR2 YSYEKL. J lost 2 bases, V lost 2 bases, and 9 bases had no gene match. The CDR3 spans 16 residues. The CDR3, as DNA: TGCGCCAGCAGCCAACCTAGACAGGGTGCCCCCTACGAGCAGTACTTC. Its translation: CASSQPRQGAPYEQYF.

This chain uses TRBV11-2 with TRBJ2-6, with D possibly called TRBD1 or TRBD2 (5 bases each). There are 17 residues in the CDR3. V lost 5 bases, J lost 4 bases, and 18 bases lay in between. Germline V gene data show CDR1 as SGHAT and CDR2 as FQNNGV. CDR3 amino acids: CASSLRLAGDGANVLTF. As DNA, the CDR3 is TGTGCCAGCAGCCTCCGGTTAGCCGGGGACGGGGCCAACGTCCTGACTTTC.

The chain recombines TRBV29-1 with TRBJ1-3; D not resolved. Per germline, CDR1 SQVTM and CDR2 ANQGSEA. The CDR3 covers 14 residues. The V and J ends lost 4 bases and 0 bases respectively, with 10 bases between them. CDR3 sequence reads: CSVARSDSGNTIYF. The DNA for the CDR3 is TGCAGCGTTGCCCGGTCCGACTCTGGAAACACCATATATTTT.

The rearrangement joins TRBV5-4 to TRBJ2-3; D unclear. Trimming removed 2 bases from V and 4 bases from J, with 5 bases in between. Germline CDR1 and CDR2: SGHNT and YYREEE (reference sequence). This CDR3 spans 12 amino acids. The CDR3 DNA is TGTGCCAGCAGCTTCTCGGCAGATACGCAGTATTTT. Translation: CASSFSADTQYF.

About this clone itself: The sample contains more than one DNA sequence encoding this CDR3. The chain uses TRBV9 and TRBJ2-7; 7 nucleotides line up with TRBD2. The CDR3 is 15 amino acids. Germline loops: CDR1 SGDLS, CDR2 YYNGEE. With V trimmed by 0 bases and J by 1 base, 4 bases remained unmatched. The CDR3 loop is CASSVEAGVSYEQYF. The CDR3 bases are TGTGCCAGCAGCGTAGAGGCGGGAGTATCCTACGAGCAGTACTTC.

The chain is built from TRBV5-4 and TRBJ2-2; D is unresolved. Trimming stripped 4 bases from V and 3 bases from J, with 10 bases between. CDR1 SGHNT and CDR2 YYREEE come from the germline V gene (reference sequence). The CDR3 loop spans 14 amino acids. The chain's CDR3 is CASSPRSHTGELFF. The CDR3 bases are TGTGCCAGCAGCCCTAGGTCGCACACCGGGGAGCTGTTTTTT.

The V gene is TRBV7-8, the J gene TRBJ1-2; no reliable D call. Trimming shortened V by 3 bases and J by 3 bases, and 11 bases separated the two germline ends. Germline values: CDR1 SGHVS, CDR2 FQNEAQ. CDR3 length: 14 amino acids. The DNA for the CDR3 is TGTGCCAGCAGCTTCGCCAAGGGCGACTATGGCTACACCTTC. It yields the protein CASSFAKGDYGYTF.

This clone was seen just once. This chain links TRBV10-3 with TRBJ2-1; TRBD2 matches 9 bases. The CDR3 is made up of 15 amino acids. Trimming removed 6 bases from V and 0 bases from J; junction bases left unmatched: 3. Germline values: CDR1 ENHRY, CDR2 SYGVKD. Here the CDR3 DNA reads TGTGCCATCAGCTTGACTAGCGGCTCCTACAATGAGCAGTTCTTC. Its translation is CAISLTSGSYNEQFF.